This T cell receptor (beta chain) was observed in a study of control samples from healthy donors and cancer patients. Measured with immunoSEQ multiplex PCR; TCRdb has only the in-frame clones, and not every one. This sample has about 130,000 clones; about 93% occur once, and the top ten carry about 1.5%. Germline lookup yields CDR1 SEHNR and CDR2 FQNEAQ (reference sequence). V gave up 4 bases and J gave up 7 bases, with 10 bases separating them. This CDR3 spans 12 amino acids. This chain joins TRBV7-9 and TRBJ1-2, with D uncertain. Sample: PBMCs. This receptor was taken from a man aged 50 to 60 with head and neck cancer. The CDR3 loop reads CASSSGPPGYTF. The DNA of the CDR3 is TGTGCCAGCAGCTCCGGGCCGCCTGGCTACACCTTC.